Below, one T cell receptor (beta chain) is given with its context. Its antigen is undetermined. The use of a sample-barcoded 5' primer and a J-beta primer mix characterized a second PCR of roughly 7 to 11 cycles. MiXCR was run by TCRdb on the 5' RACE reads, yielding one entry per CDR3 protein. The table records roughly 1.9 million distinct CDR3 sequences, roughly 43% of them present only once. The data stem from a study of blood T cells in healthy people across ages. Findings and caveats of the study: As age increased, TCR beta diversity per million T cells fell in a roughly linear fashion. With donor CMV status unknown, expanded clonotype changes were possibly confounded.

The CDR3 is 14 amino acids. Germline CDR1 is SEHNR and CDR2 is FQNEAQ (reference sequence). The ends were cut back, 5 bases at V and 0 bases at J, with 11 bases in the middle. The sequenced sample consisted of blood. This clonotype was sampled from a human donor in good health. The rearrangement uses TRBV7-9 and TRBJ2-7; D perhaps matches TRBD1 (6 bases). This CDR3 reads CASSHGQYSYEQYF. The CDR3 region has the DNA TGTGCCAGCAGCCATGGACAGTACTCCTACGAGCAGTACTTC.